The source of this TCR beta chain is a study of T cell clones after liver transplantation. About the study: TCRbeta sequencing after a pre-transplant mixed lymphocyte reaction identified graft-donor-reactive clones, later tracked in post-transplant blood. Standard immunosuppression, with no induction, continued until 12-24 months after transplant. Findings and caveats of the study: Low donor cell numbers restricted donor-reactive repertoire measurement in two subjects.

V shed 1 base, J shed 2 bases, and the junction held 5 bases outside the gene matches. This CDR3 contains 16 residues. The germline V gene has CDR1 SGHTA and CDR2 FQGTGA. Produced via immunoSEQ multiplex PCR; TCRdb's table is partial and in-frame only. The profile covers about 16,000 clones, with around 91% appearing a single time and roughly 13% taken by the ten largest. Sorting of unstimulated PBMCs yielded separate CD3+CD4+ and CD3+CD8+ fractions. To note about this clone: What it binds is not known.

The sequence came from a human patient who received a liver transplant. Some of these T cells may belong to the graft donor. The sequenced sample was CD8+ T cells from blood, obtained 46 months after liver transplant. This sequence joins TRBV7-3 and TRBJ2-1, with TRBD2 identical over 7 bases. CDR3 coding DNA: TGTGCCAGCAGCTTAAACGGCGGGAGTGCCTACAATGAGCAGTTCTTC. It translates to CASSLNGGSAYNEQFF.